The entry below gives a single TCR beta chain sequence along with its context. There is no known antigen for this receptor. No much larger clone exists at a distance of one base, and base qualities are not known. The CDR3 runs 16 amino acids, cysteine and phenylalanine included. The CDR3 DNA has 48 bases and is translated from base 1. According to the germline V gene, CDR1 reads SNHLY and CDR2 reads FYNNEI. V is clipped by 5 bases and J by 4 bases, and the sequence between their germline boundaries is 20 bases long. The sample comes from a study of T cell responses to AZD1222 COVID-19 vaccine (dated by TCRdb to the early 2020s). With respect to the entire study: TCR sequencing covered roughly 230 trial participants: nearly 210 given two doses of AZD1222 and 26 given two doses of MenACWY control vaccine. Trial participants were enrolled into age subgroups of 18-55, 56-69 and 70-plus years, which contained approximately 150, 28 and 58 TCR-sequenced participants, respectively. Beyond this particular receptor, the publication reports: Vaccine-associated CD4 TCRs spanned the whole spike protein, with dominant responses in regions 160-218 and 743-854. After two AZD1222 doses, both the breadth and the depth of spike-specific TCRs were significantly higher than at day 0 and than in MenACWY recipients. Because no day 14 peak-response samples were available, the repertoires could be characterized only after the peak T cell response. Most participants were white British and females outnumbered males, and the authors suggested that clonal diversity may have been underestimated. The 56-69-year group was small, and its depth increase did not reach significance, likely because of low power. Reportedly, almost half of the unique spike-specific TCRs recognized epitopes lying outside the regions that are mutated in the B.1.351 and B.1.1.7 variants. Conclusions about previously exposed vaccinees are limited because only a handful of AZD1222 recipients were SARS-CoV-2 seropositive at baseline.

The time point label, as the study defines it: about 28 days (+/-7) after the second vaccine dose. What this sample's treatment or condition label stands for: meningococcal conjugate vaccine given as trial control. Samples from vaccinated people were obtained from the UK trials COV001 and COV002, which included a single-blind randomized controlled phase 2/3 trial of AZD1222 (ChAdOx1 nCoV-19) in healthy adults. Trial participant PBMC samples were collected at day 0 and day 28 after the second dose for TCRbeta chain sequencing. The CDR3 regions of human TCRbeta chains were analyzed by immunosequencing. The original pipeline was this. Repertoire TCRs were checked for matches against a reference library of SARS-CoV-2-specific TCRs that had been generated using the MIRA antigen-specificity platform. Breadth was defined as the fraction of unique TCRs that were SARS-CoV-2-associated, and depth was defined as the fraction of total T cells that were SARS-CoV-2-associated. Using the MIRA data, each spike-specific TCR was assigned both to the spike region to which the TCR was reactive and to a CD4 or CD8 class. Log10-transformed breadth and depth values were compared by one-way ANOVA with Sidak's multiple comparisons tests. In its TCRdb copy, this immuneACCESS table keeps in-frame sequences only and misses some clones. Where compared with another copy, unresolved V genes explain less than half of these, and the others have no known cause. The V and J calls and the clone size are those of that table, but D and trimming were determined from the DNA. For this sample the table gives 75,000 to 80,000 clones, of which approximately 80% were detected only once. The ten largest make up 25% to 30% of the sample.

The source is an adult who received the MenACWY meningococcal vaccine as a control. The material sequenced was peripheral blood, taken 28 days after the second dose of the MenACWY control vaccine. The chain is made from TRBV2 and TRBJ1-2; the D gene is unclear. The DNA sequence follows: TGTGCCAGCAGTTTCCTCCCGGCAGAAAATTTCTATGGCTACACCTTC. The encoded protein is CASSFLPAENFYGYTF.